This T cell receptor (beta chain) was observed in a study of blood T cell repertoires in COVID-19. Study-wide context: T cells, B-cell-depleted T cells, or PBMCs supplied cDNA or gDNA.

Using immunoSEQ multiplex PCR, the repertoire was profiled, and TCRdb retains in-frame clones only, with some absent. The repertoire holds around 50,000 clones, with around 86% as singletons. There are 16 residues in the CDR3. Trimming pared 0 bases from V and 5 bases from J, leaving 16 bases between. The chain recombines TRBV23-1 with TRBJ2-5, with D possibly matching TRBD2 (6 bases). TRBV23-1 is noted as an ORF with a role that remains uncertain. The sequenced material came from peripheral blood. The sequence was collected from a man between 60 and 75 years old with active or convalescent COVID-19. The CDR3 spells CASSQSTGELLETQYF. The CDR3, as DNA: TGCGCCAGCAGTCAATCTACGGGGGAGTTGTTGGAGACCCAGTACTTC.